This is a list of T cell receptor beta chains from one sample in a study of PD-1 blockade in classical Hodgkin lymphoma. Sequencing was performed with immunoSEQ multiplex PCR; in TCRdb, only in-frame clones are kept and a portion is missing. The sample lists some 95,000 clones; 75% to 90% were seen once. This sample comprised peripheral blood mononuclear cells (PBMCs), obtained before the second cycle of nivolumab. The source of these receptors is a human donor with classical Hodgkin lymphoma. Each CDR3 is given with its conserved first and last residue. Each record gives: D gene, clone size, V gene, J gene, CDR3 DNA, CDR3 protein. A D gene is named only where the DNA matches it firmly. The listing skips clone size in some rows; elsewhere it reads once, few, many or a size class.

D gene: TRBD1; clone size: NA; V gene: TRBV10-3; J gene: TRBJ1-2; CDR3 DNA: TGTGCCATCAGTGAGGAGAACAGGGGGCAAAGAGGCTACACCTTC; CDR3 protein: CAISEENRGQRGYTF
D gene: NA; clone size: NA; V gene: TRBV7-8; J gene: TRBJ2-7; CDR3 DNA: TGTGCCAGCAGCTTGGTACAGGGACCCAACTACGAGCAGTACTTC; CDR3 protein: CASSLVQGPNYEQYF
D gene: NA; clone size: NA; V gene: TRBV18; J gene: TRBJ1-2; CDR3 DNA: TGTGCCAGCTCACCACTTTCCTCCGGCGACAACTATGGCTACACCTTC; CDR3 protein: CASSPLSSGDNYGYTF
D gene: TRBD2; clone size: NA; V gene: TRBV5-4; J gene: TRBJ2-7; CDR3 DNA: TGTGCCAGCAGCTCTGGACTAGCAAGCTCCTACGAGCAGTACTTC; CDR3 protein: CASSSGLASSYEQYF
D gene: NA; clone size: once; V gene: TRBV19; J gene: TRBJ2-1; CDR3 DNA: TGTGCCAGTAGTATAGCGGGACCATGGGGTGAGCAGTTCTTC; CDR3 protein: CASSIAGPWGEQFF
D gene: TRBD1; clone size: NA; V gene: TRBV27; J gene: TRBJ1-2; CDR3 DNA: TGTGCCAGCAGTATGACCGGGACAGGGGGCTCTGGCTACACCTTC; CDR3 protein: CASSMTGTGGSGYTF
D gene: NA; clone size: NA; V gene: TRBV27; J gene: TRBJ1-4; CDR3 DNA: TGTGCCAGCAGTCGCTATAATGAAAAACTGTTTTTT; CDR3 protein: CASSRYNEKLFF
D gene: NA; clone size: once; V gene: TRBV7-8; J gene: TRBJ1-1; CDR3 DNA: TGTGCCAGCAGCTTAGTAACTCGGTCTAGGGCTTTCTTT; CDR3 protein: CASSLVTRSRAFF
D gene: TRBD1; clone size: once; V gene: TRBV9; J gene: TRBJ2-3; CDR3 DNA: TGTGCCAGCAGCGTATCTGGTCAGGGGGCGACTTTTAGCACAGATACGCAGTATTTT; CDR3 protein: CASSVSGQGATFSTDTQYF
D gene: TRBD2; clone size: NA; V gene: TRBV27; J gene: TRBJ2-2; CDR3 DNA: TGTGCCAGCAGTTTCGGGCGGGAGACCGGGGAGCTGTTTTTT; CDR3 protein: CASSFGRETGELFF
D gene: NA; clone size: NA; V gene: TRBV10-3; J gene: TRBJ2-1; CDR3 DNA: TGTGCCATCAGTGACCGACAGCTGTACAATGAGCAGTTCTTC; CDR3 protein: CAISDRQLYNEQFF
D gene: NA; clone size: few; V gene: TRBV4-2; J gene: TRBJ1-1; CDR3 DNA: TGTGCCAGCAGCCCCCCGGGCAACACTGAAGCTTTCTTT; CDR3 protein: CASSPPGNTEAFF
D gene: NA; clone size: NA; V gene: TRBV5-1; J gene: TRBJ2-7; CDR3 DNA: TGCGCCAGCAGCCGCGGCGGCGGACGTATCGAGCAGTACTTC; CDR3 protein: CASSRGGGRIEQYF
D gene: NA; clone size: NA; V gene: TRBV6-5; J gene: TRBJ1-1; CDR3 DNA: TGTGCCAGCAGTTACGCGGGACTGAACACTGAAGCTTTCTTT; CDR3 protein: CASSYAGLNTEAFF
D gene: TRBD1; clone size: NA; V gene: TRBV28; J gene: TRBJ2-7; CDR3 DNA: TGTGCCAGCAGTCGAGGGACAGGGGTTTTCTACGAGCAGTACTTC; CDR3 protein: CASSRGTGVFYEQYF
D gene: TRBD2; clone size: once; V gene: TRBV4-2; J gene: TRBJ2-5; CDR3 DNA: TGTGCCAGCAGCCAAGATCGGTTGCGGGGGGGCCGAGAGACCCAGTACTTC; CDR3 protein: CASSQDRLRGGRETQYF
D gene: TRBD1; clone size: NA; V gene: TRBV5-4; J gene: TRBJ1-2; CDR3 DNA: TGTGCCAGCAGCCGACAGGGTAACTATGGCTACACCTTC; CDR3 protein: CASSRQGNYGYTF
D gene: TRBD1; clone size: NA; V gene: TRBV6-5; J gene: TRBJ1-4; CDR3 DNA: TGTGCCAGCTCAAGAAAGGGGGCGTCTAATGAAAAACTGTTTTTT; CDR3 protein: CASSRKGASNEKLFF
D gene: NA; clone size: NA; V gene: TRBV7-2; J gene: TRBJ1-5; CDR3 DNA: TGTGCCAGCAGCTCTGCGCCTGACTACAGCGGGCCCCAGCATTTT; CDR3 protein: CASSSAPDYSGPQHF
D gene: NA; clone size: NA; V gene: TRBV6-1; J gene: TRBJ2-7; CDR3 DNA: TGTGCCAGCAGTGGGGGGACCTCGCTGTACGAGCAGTACTTC; CDR3 protein: CASSGGTSLYEQYF